The present T cell receptor (beta chain) was sequenced within a study of human T cells and chemical hapten exposure. Findings of the study overall: With patch test score, the counts of PT1 expanded TCRs showed a positive correlation.

TCRdb fed the RACE reads into MiXCR, producing one record per CDR3 protein. Of just under 60,000 distinct CDR3 sequences in the sample, roughly 12% were seen once. Documented time point: patch test 3, about 24 weeks after DPC sensitization. Treatment noted: therapeutic diphenylcyclopropenone sensitization with weekly scalp DPC. Germline V gene lookup returns CDR1 DFQATT and CDR2 SNEGSKA (reference sequence). The CDR3 sequence is 14 residues long. With 2 bases clipped from V and 6 bases from J, the junction kept 5 bases outside the gene matches. There are many counts of this clonotype. Its antigen is currently unknown.

The TCR comes from a man in his thirties or forties with alopecia areata. Some clones in this sample may be carry-over from other donors' samples. The chain uses TRBV20-1 and TRBJ1-5, with 9 positions matching TRBD1. The source was whole blood, collected in connection with sensitization to the hapten diphenylcyclopropenone (DPC). CDR3 nucleotides: TGCAGTGCTAGAATACAGGGGGCGGGTCAGCCCCAGCATTTT. This codes for CSARIQGAGQPQHF.